The T cell receptor (beta chain) described here comes from a study of technical replicates of blood from several donors. Germline assignment: CDR1 SGHDT and CDR2 YYEEEE. The V segment lost 0 bases and the J segment 4 bases; nucleotides outside the gene matches: 7. This CDR3 spans 16 amino acids. Only in-frame clones appear in the TCRdb table, and some are missing; sequencing was by immunoSEQ multiplex PCR. The sample carries about 56,000 clones, about 95% recorded once. V usage is TRBV5-6 and J usage is TRBJ2-5, with 9 bases matching TRBD1. The specimen sequenced was PBMCs. The clonotype was recovered from a human donor in good health. Some clones in this sample may be carry-over from other donors' samples. Written as DNA, the CDR3 is TGTGCCAGCAGCTTGGGGGGGACAGGGTGGATAGAGACCCAGTACTTC. This sequence encodes CASSLGGTGWIETQYF.